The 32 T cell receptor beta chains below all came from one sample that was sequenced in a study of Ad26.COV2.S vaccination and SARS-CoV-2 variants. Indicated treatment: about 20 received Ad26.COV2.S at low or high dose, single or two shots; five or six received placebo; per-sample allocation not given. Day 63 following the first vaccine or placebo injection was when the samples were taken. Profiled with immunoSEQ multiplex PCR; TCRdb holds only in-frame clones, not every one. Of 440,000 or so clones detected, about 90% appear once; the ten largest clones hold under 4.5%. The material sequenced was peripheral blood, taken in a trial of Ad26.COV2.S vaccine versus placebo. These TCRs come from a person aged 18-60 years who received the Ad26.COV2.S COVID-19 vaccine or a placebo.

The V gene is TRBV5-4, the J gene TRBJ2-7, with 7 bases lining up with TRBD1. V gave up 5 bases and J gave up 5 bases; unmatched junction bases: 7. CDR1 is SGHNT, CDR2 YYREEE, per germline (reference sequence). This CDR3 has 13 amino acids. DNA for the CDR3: TGTGCCAGCAGAGTGCAGGGGGTTAACGAGCAGTACTTC. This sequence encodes CASRVQGVNEQYF.

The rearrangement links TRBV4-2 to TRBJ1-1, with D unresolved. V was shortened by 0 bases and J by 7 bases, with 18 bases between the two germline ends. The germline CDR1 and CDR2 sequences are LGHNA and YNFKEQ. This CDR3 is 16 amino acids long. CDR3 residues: CASSQDQAEVGIEAFF. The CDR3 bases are TGTGCCAGCAGCCAAGATCAAGCGGAGGTAGGGATTGAAGCTTTCTTT.

CDR3 in amino acids: CAISDTNKNIQYF. The DNA for the CDR3 is TGTGCCATCAGTGACACTAATAAAAACATTCAGTACTTC. This chain joins TRBV10-3 and TRBJ2-4, with D unresolved. The CDR3 runs to 13 residues. V was pared by 3 bases and J by 4 bases, with 7 bases between. Germline V gives CDR1 ENHRY, CDR2 SYGVKD.

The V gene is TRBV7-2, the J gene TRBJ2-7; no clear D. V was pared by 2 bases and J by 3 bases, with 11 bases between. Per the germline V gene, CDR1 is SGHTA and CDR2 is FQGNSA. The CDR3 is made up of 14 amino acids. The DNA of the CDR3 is TGTGCCAGCAGCTTATATGGGGATTTCTACGAGCAGTACTTC. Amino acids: CASSLYGDFYEQYF.

CDR3 coding DNA: TGCGCCAGCAGCTTGGGAGGCCGGGTATCCTACAATGAGCAGTTCTTC. Translation gives CASSLGGRVSYNEQFF. The V call is TRBV5-1, the J call TRBJ2-1; no reliable D call. Looked up from germline, CDR1 is SGHRS and CDR2 is YFSETQ. The CDR3 runs 16 residues. The V end was cut by 0 bases, the J end by 1 base, with 11 bases between.

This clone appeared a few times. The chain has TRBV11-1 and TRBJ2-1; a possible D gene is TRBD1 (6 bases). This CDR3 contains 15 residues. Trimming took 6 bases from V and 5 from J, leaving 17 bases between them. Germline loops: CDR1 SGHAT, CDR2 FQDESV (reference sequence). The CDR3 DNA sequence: TGTGCCAGCAGTACTCAGGGGTTGGTCGACAATGAGCAGTTCTTC. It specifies CASSTQGLVDNEQFF.

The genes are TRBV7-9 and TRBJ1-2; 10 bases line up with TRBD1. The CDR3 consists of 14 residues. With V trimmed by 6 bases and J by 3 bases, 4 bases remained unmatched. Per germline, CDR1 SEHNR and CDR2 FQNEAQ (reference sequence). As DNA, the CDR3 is TGTGCCAGCAGTCCCGGGACAGGGGACTATGGCTACACCTTC. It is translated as CASSPGTGDYGYTF.

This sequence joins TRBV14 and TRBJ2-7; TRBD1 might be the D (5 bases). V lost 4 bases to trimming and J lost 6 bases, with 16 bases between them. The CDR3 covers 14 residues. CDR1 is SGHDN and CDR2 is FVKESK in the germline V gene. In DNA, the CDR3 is TGTGCCAGCAGCCCCCTCCGGTGGCAGGGCGAGCAGTACTTC. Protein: CASSPLRWQGEQYF.

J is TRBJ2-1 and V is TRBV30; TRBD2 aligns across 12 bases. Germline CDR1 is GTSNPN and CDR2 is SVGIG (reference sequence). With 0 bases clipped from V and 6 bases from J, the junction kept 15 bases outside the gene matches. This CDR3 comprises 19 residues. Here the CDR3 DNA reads TGTGCCTGGAGTGTAAATTCTTGGACTAGCGGGGAGGATCGCAATGAGCAGTTCTTC. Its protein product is CAWSVNSWTSGEDRNEQFF.

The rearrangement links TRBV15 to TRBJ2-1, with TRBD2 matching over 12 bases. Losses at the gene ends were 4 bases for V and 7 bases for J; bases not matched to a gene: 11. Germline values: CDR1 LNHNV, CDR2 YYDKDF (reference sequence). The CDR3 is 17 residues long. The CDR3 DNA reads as TGTGCCACCAGCACCCCCCGCGAGGGACTAGCGGGTAATGAGCAGTTCTTC. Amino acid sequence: CATSTPREGLAGNEQFF.

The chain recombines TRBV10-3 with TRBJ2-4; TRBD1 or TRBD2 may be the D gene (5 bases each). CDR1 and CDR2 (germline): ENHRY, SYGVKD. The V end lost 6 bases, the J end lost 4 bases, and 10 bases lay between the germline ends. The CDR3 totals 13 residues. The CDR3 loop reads CAISRDEKNIQYF. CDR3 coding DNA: TGTGCCATCAGCCGGGACGAAAAAAACATTCAGTACTTC.

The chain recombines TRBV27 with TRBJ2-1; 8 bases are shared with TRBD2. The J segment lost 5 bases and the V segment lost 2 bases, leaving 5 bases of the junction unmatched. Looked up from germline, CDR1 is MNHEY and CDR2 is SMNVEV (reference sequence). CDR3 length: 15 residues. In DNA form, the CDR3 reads TGTGCCAGCAGTTTAAACGGGAGGGCCGACAATGAGCAGTTCTTC. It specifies CASSLNGRADNEQFF.

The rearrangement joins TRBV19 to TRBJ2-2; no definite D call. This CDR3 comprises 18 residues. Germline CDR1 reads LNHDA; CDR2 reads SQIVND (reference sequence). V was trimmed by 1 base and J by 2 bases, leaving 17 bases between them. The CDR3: CASSIVAHGYPNTGELFF. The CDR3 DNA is TGTGCCAGTAGTATAGTCGCCCATGGGTACCCAAACACCGGGGAGCTGTTTTTT.

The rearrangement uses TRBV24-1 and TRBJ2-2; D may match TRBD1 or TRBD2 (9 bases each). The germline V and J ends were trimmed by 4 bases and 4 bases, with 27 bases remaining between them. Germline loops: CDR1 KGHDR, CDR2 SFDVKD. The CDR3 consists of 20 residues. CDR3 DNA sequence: TGTGCCACCAGTGAAACAGGGGGCCCCGGGACTAGCAGCCCCACCGGGGAGCTGTTTTTT. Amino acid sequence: CATSETGGPGTSSPTGELFF.

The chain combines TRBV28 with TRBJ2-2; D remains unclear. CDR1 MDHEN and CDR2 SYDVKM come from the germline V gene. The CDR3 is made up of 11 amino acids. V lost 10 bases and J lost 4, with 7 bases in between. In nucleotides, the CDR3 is TGTGCCACCCGCGGCACCGGGGAGCTGTTTTTT. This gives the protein CATRGTGELFF.

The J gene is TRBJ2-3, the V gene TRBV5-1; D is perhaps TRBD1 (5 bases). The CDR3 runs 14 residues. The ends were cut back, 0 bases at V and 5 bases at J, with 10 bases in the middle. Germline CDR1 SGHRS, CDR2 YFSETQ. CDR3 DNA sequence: TGCGCCAGCAGCTTGGGGCCAAGGGGAGATACGCAGTATTTT. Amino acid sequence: CASSLGPRGDTQYF.

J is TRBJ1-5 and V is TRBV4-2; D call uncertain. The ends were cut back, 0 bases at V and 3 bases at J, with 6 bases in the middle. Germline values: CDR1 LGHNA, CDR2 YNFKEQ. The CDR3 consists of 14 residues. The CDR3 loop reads CASSQDGVNQPQHF. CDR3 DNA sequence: TGTGCCAGCAGCCAAGATGGGGTCAATCAGCCCCAGCATTTT.

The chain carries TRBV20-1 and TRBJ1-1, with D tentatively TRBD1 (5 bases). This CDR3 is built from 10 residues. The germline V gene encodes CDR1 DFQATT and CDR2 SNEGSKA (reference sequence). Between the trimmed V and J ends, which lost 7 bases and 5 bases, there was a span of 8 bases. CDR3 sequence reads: CSGGGTEAFF. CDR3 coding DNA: TGCAGTGGCGGGGGGACTGAAGCTTTCTTT.

CDR3 sequence: CASSVAGFSTDTQYF. CDR3 DNA: TGTGCCAGCAGTGTTGCGGGGTTTAGCACAGATACGCAGTATTTT. The V call is TRBV2, the J call TRBJ2-3; tentative D call: TRBD2 (6 bases). The CDR3 runs to 15 residues. Trimming removed 4 bases from V and 0 bases from J, with 11 bases in between. CDR1 and CDR2 (germline): SNHLY, FYNNEI.

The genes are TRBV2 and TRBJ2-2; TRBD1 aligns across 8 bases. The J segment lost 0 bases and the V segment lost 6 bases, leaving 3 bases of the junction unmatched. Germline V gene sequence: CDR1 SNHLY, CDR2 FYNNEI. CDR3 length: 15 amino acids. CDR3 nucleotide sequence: TGTGCCAGCAGAGCGGACAGGGCGAACACCGGGGAGCTGTTTTTT. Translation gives CASRADRANTGELFF.

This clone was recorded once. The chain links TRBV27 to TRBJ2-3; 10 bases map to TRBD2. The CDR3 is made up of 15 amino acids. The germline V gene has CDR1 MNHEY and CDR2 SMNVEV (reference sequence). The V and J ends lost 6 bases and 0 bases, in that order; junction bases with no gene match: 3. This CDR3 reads CASRASGSSTDTQYF. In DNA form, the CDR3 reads TGTGCCAGCAGGGCTAGCGGGAGTAGCACAGATACGCAGTATTTT.

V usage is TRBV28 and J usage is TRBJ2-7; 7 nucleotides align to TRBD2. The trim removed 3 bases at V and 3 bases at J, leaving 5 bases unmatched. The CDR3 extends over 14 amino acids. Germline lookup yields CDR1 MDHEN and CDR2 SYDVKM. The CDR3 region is CASSLVGGSYEQYF. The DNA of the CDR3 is TGTGCCAGCAGTTTGGTGGGAGGGAGCTACGAGCAGTACTTC.

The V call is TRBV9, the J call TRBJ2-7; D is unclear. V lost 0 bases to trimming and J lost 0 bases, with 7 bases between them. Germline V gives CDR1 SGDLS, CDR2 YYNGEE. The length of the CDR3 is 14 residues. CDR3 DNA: TGTGCCAGCAGCGTAGTCTCGAGCTCCTACGAGCAGTACTTC. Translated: CASSVVSSSYEQYF.

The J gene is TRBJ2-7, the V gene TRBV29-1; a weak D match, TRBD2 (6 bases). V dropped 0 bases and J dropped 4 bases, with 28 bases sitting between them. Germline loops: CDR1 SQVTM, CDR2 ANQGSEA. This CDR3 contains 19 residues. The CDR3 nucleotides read TGCAGCGTTGAAGATCTTTCTACTTCCCGCGGAGGGGTGGAATACGAGCAGTACTTC. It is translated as CSVEDLSTSRGGVEYEQYF.

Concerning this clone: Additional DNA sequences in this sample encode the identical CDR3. In DNA form, the CDR3 reads TGTGCCACCAGTGATTTGGGGGGCAATCAGCCCCAGCATTTT. Protein sequence: CATSDLGGNQPQHF. The chain links TRBV24-1 to TRBJ1-5; D unclear. V was shortened by 0 bases and J by 2 bases, with 4 bases between the two germline ends. There are 14 residues in the CDR3. Germline values: CDR1 KGHDR, CDR2 SFDVKD.

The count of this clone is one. As DNA, the CDR3 is TGTGCCAGTAGCACAGGGGTGGGCCAGCCCCAGCATTTT. It codes for CASSTGVGQPQHF. V is TRBV19 and J is TRBJ1-5; 7 bases are shared with TRBD1. Germline CDR1 is LNHDA and CDR2 is SQIVND (reference sequence). The trim removed 6 bases at V and 7 bases at J, leaving 6 bases unmatched. CDR3 length: 13 amino acids. The full variable domain, rest sourced from reference TRBV19 and TRBJ1-5, is DGGITQSPKYLFRKEGQNVTLSCEQNLNHDAMYWYRQDPGQGLRLIYYSQIVNDFQKGDIAEGYSVSREKKESFPLTVTSAQKNPTAFYLCASSTGVGQPQHFGDGTRLSIL.

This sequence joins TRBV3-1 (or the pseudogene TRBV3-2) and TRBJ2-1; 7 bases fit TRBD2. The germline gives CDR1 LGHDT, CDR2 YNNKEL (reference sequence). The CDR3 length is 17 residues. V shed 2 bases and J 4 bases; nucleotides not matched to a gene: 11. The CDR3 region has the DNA TGTGCCAGCAGCCAAACGAGGCCAAGCGGGATGTACAATGAGCAGTTCTTC. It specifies CASSQTRPSGMYNEQFF.

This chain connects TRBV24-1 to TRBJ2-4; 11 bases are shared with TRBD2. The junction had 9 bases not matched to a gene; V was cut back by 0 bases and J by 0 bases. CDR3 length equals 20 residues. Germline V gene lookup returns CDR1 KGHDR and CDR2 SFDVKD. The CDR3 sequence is CATSDLGASGRRGAKNIQYF. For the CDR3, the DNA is TGTGCCACCAGTGATTTGGGGGCTAGCGGGAGGCGGGGAGCCAAAAACATTCAGTACTTC.

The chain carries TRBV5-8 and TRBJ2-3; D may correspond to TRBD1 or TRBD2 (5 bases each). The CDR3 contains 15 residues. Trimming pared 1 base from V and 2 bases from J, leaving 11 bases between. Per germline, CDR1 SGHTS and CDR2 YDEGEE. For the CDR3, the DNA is TGTGCCAGCAGCTTGTTCGGGGCGAACACAGATACGCAGTATTTT. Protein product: CASSLFGANTDTQYF.

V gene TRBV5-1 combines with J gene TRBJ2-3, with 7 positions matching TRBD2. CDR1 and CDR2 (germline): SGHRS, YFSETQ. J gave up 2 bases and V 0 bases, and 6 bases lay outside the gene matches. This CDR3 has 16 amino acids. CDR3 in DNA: TGCGCCAGCAGCTTGGCCGGGACTACCCCCACAGATACGCAGTATTTT. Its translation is CASSLAGTTPTDTQYF.

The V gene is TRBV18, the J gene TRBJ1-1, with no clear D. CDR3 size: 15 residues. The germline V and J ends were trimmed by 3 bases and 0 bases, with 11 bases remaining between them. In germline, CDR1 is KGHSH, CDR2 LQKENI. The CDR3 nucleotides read TGTGCCAGCTCACCCACCGCCGAGATGAACACTGAAGCTTTCTTT. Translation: CASSPTAEMNTEAFF.

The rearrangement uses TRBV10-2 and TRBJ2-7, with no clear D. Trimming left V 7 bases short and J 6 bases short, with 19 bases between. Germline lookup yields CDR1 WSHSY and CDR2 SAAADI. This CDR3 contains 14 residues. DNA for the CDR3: TGCGCCAGCACCCAAGGCCCTAAACGGCGCGAGCAGTACTTC. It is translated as CASTQGPKRREQYF.